This T cell receptor (beta chain) is from a study of T cells in women clearing cervical HPV infection. Study-wide results and caveats: CIN3+ cases had significantly higher TCR richness than controls; evenness did not differ.

Comments on this clone: The antigen is unknown. The CDR3 is cut off 3 residues early in the read; its end comes from the germline J gene.

Profiling relied on immunoSEQ multiplex PCR, and the TCRdb table lists in-frame clones only, not all of them. This listing includes more than 20,000 clones. HPV was found by MY09/MY11 PCR and dot-blot genotyping. Germline values: CDR1 SNHLY, CDR2 FYNNEI. The junction had 8 bases not matched to a gene; V was cut back by 5 bases and J by 8 bases. The CDR3 is 15 residues long. The clonotype originates from a woman aged 18-69 years with a cervical HPV16 infection that either progressed to CIN3+ or cleared (not recorded which). Specimen: blood buffy coat. The chain joins TRBV2 to TRBJ2-1, with 11 bases matching TRBD2. The DNA read from the CDR3 is TGTGCCAGCAGTCTAACTAGCGGGAGTATTGATGAG. It specifies CASSLTSGSIDE. The entire CDR3 protein is CASSLTSGSIDEQFF.